Following are 15 T cell receptor beta chains from one sample sequenced in a study of T cell changes during pregnancy in multiple sclerosis. The repertoire was sequenced with immunoSEQ multiplex PCR; TCRdb's copy has only in-frame clones and lacks some. The sample has under 30,000 clones; over 85% are singletons. The material sequenced was CD8+ T cells from peripheral blood mononuclear cells, taken in the third trimester of pregnancy. The receptors come from a female donor in good health, enrolled as a control in a pregnancy study.

The rearrangement joins TRBV27 to TRBJ1-1, with D maybe TRBD1 (6 bases). V was clipped by 5 bases and J by 2 bases, with 15 bases between them. Germline CDR1 and CDR2: MNHEY and SMNVEV (reference sequence). The CDR3 loop spans 15 amino acids. DNA of the CDR3: TGTGCCAGCAGTAGACCCAGGGGCCCCAACACTGAAGCTTTCTTT. It codes for CASSRPRGPNTEAFF.

This chain links TRBV19 with TRBJ2-2, with 7 bases that match TRBD1. There are 14 residues in the CDR3. Germline lookup yields CDR1 LNHDA and CDR2 SQIVND (reference sequence). V dropped 4 bases and J dropped 5; count of bases not matched to a gene: 4. For the CDR3, the DNA is TGTGCCAGTAGTACGAGACAGGGTACCGGGGAGCTGTTTTTT. It specifies CASSTRQGTGELFF.

V gene TRBV10-2 combines with J gene TRBJ1-1; 10 bases match TRBD1. J was trimmed by 4 bases and V by 3 bases; bases with no gene match: 17. CDR1 and CDR2 (germline): WSHSY, SAAADI. The CDR3 has 19 residues. The CDR3 nucleotides read TGCGCCAGCAGTGACGTAGGGGACAGGGGCGCATGGGTGGGCACTGAAGCTTTCTTT. Its translation is CASSDVGDRGAWVGTEAFF.

The rearrangement links TRBV10-3 to TRBJ2-7, with D possibly being TRBD2 (7 bases). Germline lookup yields CDR1 ENHRY and CDR2 SYGVKD. This CDR3 contains 16 residues. V shed 3 bases and J shed 4 bases, with 19 bases lying between them. The DNA of the CDR3 is TGTGCCATCAGTGACCTGGCGGGCGGGGGCCCTTACGAGCAGTACTTC. It specifies CAISDLAGGGPYEQYF.

In this sample, this clone turned up a few times. The chain carries TRBV4-1 and TRBJ1-2, with D possibly TRBD1 on 5 matching bases. The CDR3 has 15 amino acids. V gave up 0 bases and J gave up 8 bases, with 16 bases separating them. Germline values: CDR1 MGHRA, CDR2 YSYEKL. This chain's CDR3 is CASSQDRRGSGGYTF. CDR3 sequence (DNA): TGCGCCAGCAGCCAAGATCGGAGGGGATCGGGGGGCTACACCTTC.

The chain couples TRBV9 to TRBJ2-7, with 7 bases lining up with TRBD1. The CDR3 has 15 residues. The V and J ends lost 0 bases and 4 bases, in that order; junction bases with no gene match: 7. Germline V gene sequence: CDR1 SGDLS, CDR2 YYNGEE. CDR3 protein: CASSVGADREYEQYF. The DNA for the CDR3 is TGTGCCAGCAGCGTAGGGGCTGACAGGGAGTACGAGCAGTACTTC.

The chain combines TRBV7-2 with TRBJ1-2, with 7 bases matching TRBD1. The CDR3 has 15 residues. V lost 5 bases and J lost 4; bases outside the gene matches: 10. Germline CDR1 and CDR2: SGHTA and FQGNSA. CDR3 protein: CASSARDSATYGYTF. CDR3 DNA sequence: TGTGCCAGCAGCGCCCGGGACAGCGCTACCTATGGCTACACCTTC.

The chain has TRBV2 and TRBJ2-5, with 13 bases lining up with TRBD2. Germline lookup yields CDR1 SNHLY and CDR2 FYNNEI. Trimming removed 7 bases from V and 3 bases from J; junction bases left unmatched: 2. CDR3 length: 14 amino acids. For the CDR3, the DNA is TGTGCCAGCATCGGGACTAGCGGGAAAGAGACCCAGTACTTC. Translating gives CASIGTSGKETQYF.

This clone was found once. V usage is TRBV15 and J usage is TRBJ2-3; 11 bases map to TRBD2. Unmatched junction bases numbered 5, after V lost 0 bases and J lost 0 bases. Per germline, CDR1 LNHNV and CDR2 YYDKDF (reference sequence). This CDR3 is 18 amino acids long. As DNA, the CDR3 is TGTGCCACCAGCAGAGATCAACTAGCGGGAGCGAGCACAGATACGCAGTATTTT. Its protein is CATSRDQLAGASTDTQYF.

CDR3 bases: TGTGCCAGCAGCCCCCTAGAGGGCTTAGGGAGCACTGAAGCTTTCTTT. This gives the protein CASSPLEGLGSTEAFF. The chain links TRBV11-1 to TRBJ1-1; unclear D gene. Trimming cost V 5 bases and J 4 bases, with 20 bases left between them. CDR3 length: 16 amino acids. CDR1 is SGHAT and CDR2 is FQDESV in the germline V gene (reference sequence). The variable domain in full, completed from reference TRBV11-1 and TRBJ1-1, reads EAEVAQSPRYKITEKSQAVAFWCDPISGHATLYWYRQILGQGPELLVQFQDESVVDDSQLPKDRFSAERLKGVDSTLKIQPAELGDSAMYLCASSPLEGLGSTEAFFGQGTRLTVV.

This chain joins TRBV11-2 and TRBJ1-5, with 11 bases identical to TRBD1. The CDR3 covers 17 residues. Trimming cost V 6 bases and J 3 bases; bases outside gene matches: 10. CDR1 and CDR2 from the germline V gene are SGHAT and FQNNGV. The CDR3 bases are TGTGCCAGCAGTCTCGGACAGGGGGCATTTGACAATCAGCCCCAGCATTTT. Protein product: CASSLGQGAFDNQPQHF. Filled out from reference TRBV11-2 and TRBJ1-5, the complete variable domain reads EAGVAQSPRYKIIEKRQSVAFWCNPISGHATLYWYQQILGQGPKLLIQFQNNGVVDDSQLPKDRFSAERLKGVDSTLKIQPAKLEDSAVYLCASSLGQGAFDNQPQHFGDGTRLSIL.

The V gene is TRBV29-1, the J gene TRBJ2-1, with a tentative D call TRBD2 (5 bases). Germline V gives CDR1 SQVTM, CDR2 ANQGSEA. Trimming cost V 0 bases and J 7 bases, with 10 bases left between them. This CDR3 comprises 13 residues. In DNA, the CDR3 is TGCAGCGTTGAAGATCGGGGTCGGAATGAGCAGTTCTTC. Protein: CSVEDRGRNEQFF.

This chain uses TRBV11-2 with TRBJ1-3; D possibly corresponds to TRBD1 (6 bases). This CDR3 is built from 17 residues. V shed 5 bases and J shed 1 base, with 18 bases lying between them. Germline loops: CDR1 SGHAT, CDR2 FQNNGV. CDR3 protein: CASSPGRGQSSGNTIYF. CDR3 DNA sequence: TGTGCCAGCAGCCCTGGTAGGGGACAATCATCTGGAAACACCATATATTTT.

The chain couples TRBV10-3 to TRBJ2-2; D unclear. Germline CDR1 and CDR2: ENHRY and SYGVKD. This CDR3 region has 16 residues. Trimming took off 0 bases at V and 0 bases at J, with 8 bases between the two ends. CDR3 amino acids: CAISESRTTNTGELFF. In nucleotides, the CDR3 is TGTGCCATCAGTGAGTCGAGAACTACGAACACCGGGGAGCTGTTTTTT.

J is TRBJ1-1 and V is TRBV5-6; TRBD1 is a possible D gene (6 bases). V lost 0 bases and J 6 bases, leaving 15 bases between the germline ends. CDR1 is SGHDT and CDR2 is YYEEEE in the germline V gene. There are 15 residues in the CDR3. The CDR3 DNA reads as TGTGCCAGCAGCTTGGCTGGTGGGCAGGGGCCTGAAGCTTTCTTT. This translates into CASSLAGGQGPEAFF.